This is a list of T cell receptor beta chains from one sample in a study of OX40 agonist ivuxolimab in advanced cancers. Only in-frame clones appear in the TCRdb table, and some are missing; sequencing was by immunoSEQ multiplex PCR. This table holds tens of thousands of clones, roughly 80% found once. Sequencing was performed on CD4+ or CD8+ T cells sorted from blood, taken in a trial of the OX40 agonist ivuxolimab. These receptors originate from an adult with an advanced solid tumor such as melanoma, head and neck, liver or kidney cancer. Both conserved end residues are part of each CDR3. D genes are given only for firm matches. The size of a clone is reported for some rows only, either as once, few or many, or as a class for expanded clones.

J: TRBJ2-7; D: TRBD1; V: TRBV10-3; size: .; CDR3: CAISDPGQGSSYEQYF; DNA: TGTGCCATCAGTGACCCCGGACAGGGGAGCTCCTACGAGCAGTACTTC
J: TRBJ2-7; D: .; V: TRBV9; size: few; CDR3: CASSVDSSYEQYF; DNA: TGTGCCAGCAGCGTAGACAGCTCCTACGAGCAGTACTTC
J: TRBJ1-2; D: TRBD1; V: TRBV2; size: .; CDR3: CASSSGGTGSGYTF; DNA: TGTGCCAGCAGTTCGGGGGGGACAGGTAGTGGCTACACCTTC
J: TRBJ1-1; D: .; V: TRBV6-5; size: .; CDR3: CASRGGRVRTEAFF; DNA: TGTGCCAGCAGGGGGGGGCGGGTAAGAACTGAAGCTTTCTTT
J: TRBJ1-2; D: .; V: TRBV5-1; size: .; CDR3: CASSLEQINYGYTF; DNA: TGCGCCAGCAGCTTGGAACAGATTAACTATGGCTACACCTTC
J: TRBJ2-7; D: TRBD1; V: TRBV14; size: few; CDR3: CASSLGQAISYEQYF; DNA: TGTGCCAGCAGCTTGGGACAGGCGATCTCCTACGAGCAGTACTTC
J: TRBJ2-1; D: TRBD2; V: TRBV11-2; size: .; CDR3: CASSSGLAGAFSYNEQFF; DNA: TGTGCCAGCAGCTCGGGACTAGCGGGAGCCTTCTCCTACAATGAGCAGTTCTTC
J: TRBJ2-1; D: TRBD2; V: TRBV18; size: .; CDR3: CASSPGLAGSSYNEQFF; DNA: TGTGCCAGCTCACCAGGACTAGCGGGAAGCTCCTACAATGAGCAGTTCTTC
J: TRBJ2-6; D: .; V: TRBV10-3; size: .; CDR3: CAITPSTGANVLTF; DNA: TGTGCCATCACCCCGAGCACTGGGGCCAACGTCCTGACTTTC
J: TRBJ2-7; D: .; V: TRBV29-1; size: .; CDR3: CSIIRDSSGEQYF; DNA: TGCAGCATCATACGGGACTCTTCGGGCGAGCAGTACTTC
J: TRBJ1-4; D: .; V: TRBV6-1; size: .; CDR3: CASSEGSHEKLFF; DNA: TGTGCCAGCAGTGAAGGCAGTCATGAAAAACTGTTTTTT
J: TRBJ1-2; D: .; V: TRBV19; size: .; CDR3: CASSRGTSPNYGYTF; DNA: TGTGCCAGTAGTCGGGGGACAAGCCCTAACTATGGCTACACCTTC
J: TRBJ1-2; D: .; V: TRBV29-1; size: .; CDR3: CSVNPDTPNYGYTF; DNA: TGCAGCGTCAACCCTGACACCCCTAACTATGGCTACACCTTC
J: TRBJ2-1; D: .; V: TRBV9; size: .; CDR3: CASSAWGTDEQFF; DNA: TGTGCCAGCAGCGCGTGGGGTACGGATGAGCAGTTCTTC
J: TRBJ1-1; D: .; V: TRBV6-1; size: .; CDR3: CASTGLRSAVTEAFF; DNA: TGTGCCAGCACCGGACTGAGGTCGGCTGTGACTGAAGCTTTCTTT
J: TRBJ2-2; D: .; V: TRBV14; size: .; CDR3: CASSQRRVDSGELFF; DNA: TGTGCCAGCAGCCAACGCAGGGTAGATTCCGGGGAGCTGTTTTTT